These 21 T cell receptor beta chains came from one sample sequenced in a study of cytomegalovirus exposure and HLA in healthy donors. This PCR relied on a set of 60 Vbeta primers and 13 Jbeta primers. Assay: immunoSEQ multiplex PCR; the TCRdb copy retains only in-frame clones and omits some. The sample has about 160,000 clones; 65% to 85% are singletons. The material sequenced was PBMCs. Every receptor here comes from a woman aged 45-65 years in good health and CMV-seropositive.

This chain links TRBV4-2 with TRBJ2-7, with 13 bases identical to TRBD2. This CDR3 is built from 16 residues. V was pared by 8 bases and J by 7 bases, with 14 bases of the junction left unmatched. CDR1 is LGHNA and CDR2 is YNFKEQ in the germline V gene. The CDR3 sequence: CASSWILLAGGQEQYF. For the CDR3, the DNA is TGTGCCAGCTCCTGGATCCTACTAGCGGGGGGGCAGGAGCAGTACTTC.

This clone was observed a few times. This chain connects TRBV2 to TRBJ2-1; D not certain. V lost 4 bases, J lost 9 bases, and 16 bases lay in between. Germline CDR1 and CDR2: SNHLY and FYNNEI. The CDR3 sequence is 14 residues long. Written as DNA, the CDR3 is TGTGCCAGCAGTGTTAGTTCCCCCGCCGGTGAGCAGTTCTTC. Translation gives CASSVSSPAGEQFF.

V and J are TRBV28 and TRBJ1-5; the D gene is possibly TRBD1 (6 bases). The CDR3 contains 14 residues. The germline V gene encodes CDR1 MDHEN and CDR2 SYDVKM. The V end was cut by 2 bases, the J end by 4 bases, with 9 bases between. The CDR3 loop is CASSLVGGNQPQHF. The CDR3 region has the DNA TGTGCCAGCAGTTTAGTAGGGGGTAATCAGCCCCAGCATTTT.

J is TRBJ1-1 and V is TRBV30; D unclear. Deletions cut 4 bases from V and 7 bases from J, with 10 bases between. The CDR3 loop spans 11 amino acids. The germline V gene has CDR1 GTSNPN and CDR2 SVGIG (reference sequence). This CDR3 is CAWTTYREAFF. DNA for the CDR3: TGTGCCTGGACCACCTATCGTGAAGCTTTCTTT.

The chain has TRBV11-2 and TRBJ2-1, with TRBD1 as a possible D gene (5 bases). Germline loops: CDR1 SGHAT, CDR2 FQNNGV. The CDR3 length is 15 residues. Trimming shortened V by 5 bases and J by 6 bases, and 17 bases separated the two germline ends. In DNA, the CDR3 is TGTGCCAGCAGCCCCTCCATAGGGGATCCCAATGAGCAGTTCTTC. This gives the protein CASSPSIGDPNEQFF.

This chain links TRBV27 with TRBJ2-2; 8 bases agree with TRBD1. Germline V gene data show CDR1 as MNHEY and CDR2 as SMNVEV (reference sequence). V was pared by 6 bases and J by 6 bases, with 12 bases of the junction left unmatched. The CDR3 has 16 residues. The CDR3 here is CASRTPGQAQSGELFF. CDR3 DNA sequence: TGTGCCAGCAGAACCCCGGGACAGGCTCAGTCCGGGGAGCTGTTTTTT.

CDR3 in DNA: TGTGCCAGCAGCACGACTAGCGGGATCACAGATACGCAGTATTTT. Its protein product is CASSTTSGITDTQYF. This chain connects TRBV5-4 to TRBJ2-3, with 11 bases matching TRBD2. Germline-derived CDR1 and CDR2 are SGHNT and YYREEE (reference sequence). The CDR3 consists of 15 residues. Unmatched junction bases numbered 3, after V lost 4 bases and J lost 2 bases.

The rearrangement links TRBV6-6 to TRBJ1-2; 7 positions match TRBD1. V trimming: 2 bases; J trimming: 5 bases; junction bases outside the gene matches: 8. Germline CDR1 MNHNY, CDR2 SVGAGI (reference sequence). This CDR3 has 15 residues. CDR3 region: CASSYEQGIGYGYTF. The DNA of the CDR3 is TGTGCCAGCAGTTACGAACAGGGGATTGGGTATGGCTACACCTTC.

The J gene is TRBJ2-5, the V gene TRBV19; 9 bases agree with TRBD2. The V gene end was trimmed by 1 base and the J gene end by 5 bases; junction bases not matched to a gene: 8. The germline V gene encodes CDR1 LNHDA and CDR2 SQIVND (reference sequence). This CDR3 is 16 amino acids long. CDR3 sequence: CASSIVDSGSLETQYF. As DNA, the CDR3 is TGTGCCAGTAGTATAGTTGATAGCGGGAGCTTGGAGACCCAGTACTTC.

This clone was observed a handful of times. The chain has TRBV19 and TRBJ1-1, with D uncertain. This CDR3 is built from 12 residues. V was cut by 9 bases and J by 0 bases, with 8 bases left in between. Germline V CDR1 and CDR2: LNHDA, SQIVND (reference sequence). In nucleotides, the CDR3 is TGTGCCAGGCGATATTTGAACACTGAAGCTTTCTTT. This codes for CARRYLNTEAFF.

The chain recombines TRBV19 with TRBJ1-2; 11 bases align to TRBD1. Germline assignment: CDR1 LNHDA and CDR2 SQIVND (reference sequence). The junction had 8 bases not matched to a gene; V was cut back by 5 bases and J by 3 bases. The CDR3 is 16 residues long. The CDR3 DNA reads as TGTGCCAGTAGTCCGGGATTGGGACAGGGGGACTATGGCTACACCTTC. Translation gives CASSPGLGQGDYGYTF.

The chain couples TRBV27 to TRBJ1-2; D remains unclear. The germline V and J ends were trimmed by 8 bases and 4 bases, with 26 bases remaining between them. Germline V gene lookup returns CDR1 MNHEY and CDR2 SMNVEV (reference sequence). The CDR3 has 17 amino acids. DNA for the CDR3: TGTGCCAGCGGACCCGATGGTGGCGGGAGAGTTGGCTATGGCTACACCTTC. It is translated as CASGPDGGGRVGYGYTF.

The genes are TRBV5-4 and TRBJ1-1; 8 nucleotides match TRBD1. CDR1 is SGHNT, CDR2 YYREEE, per germline (reference sequence). With V trimmed by 4 bases and J by 5 bases, 7 bases remained unmatched. The CDR3 has 14 amino acids. The DNA of the CDR3 is TGTGCCAGCAGCCCCCAGGGGGCCAGAACTGAAGCTTTCTTT. Translating gives CASSPQGARTEAFF.

J is TRBJ1-2 and V is TRBV10-3, with a weak D call TRBD1 (6 bases). This CDR3 comprises 14 residues. The V and J ends lost 3 bases and 8 bases respectively, with 16 bases between them. Germline-derived CDR1 and CDR2 are ENHRY and SYGVKD. CDR3 amino acids: CAISDIQGEEGYTF. CDR3 nucleotide sequence: TGTGCCATCAGTGACATACAGGGAGAGGAGGGCTACACCTTC.

In its sample, this clone was seen once. This chain connects TRBV7-9 to TRBJ2-1, with D possibly matching TRBD2 (5 bases). The CDR3 runs to 18 residues. Trimming stripped 1 base from V and 0 bases from J, with 16 bases between. From germline, CDR1 is SEHNR and CDR2 FQNEAQ (reference sequence). This chain's CDR3 is CASSLVLGVLISYNEQFF. As DNA, the CDR3 is TGTGCCAGCAGCTTAGTTCTCGGGGTCTTGATCTCCTACAATGAGCAGTTCTTC.

The chain carries TRBV5-4 and TRBJ1-2; a possible D gene is TRBD1 (5 bases). This CDR3 is 13 amino acids long. The germline CDR1 and CDR2 sequences are SGHNT and YYREEE (reference sequence). V was cut by 0 bases and J by 7 bases, with 10 bases left in between. The CDR3 sequence: CASSLDAGRGYTF. In nucleotides, the CDR3 is TGTGCCAGCAGCTTGGACGCAGGGCGTGGCTACACCTTC.

This rearrangement joins TRBV5-4 to TRBJ2-1; D gene uncertain. The V gene lost 5 bases and the J gene lost 4 bases, with 10 bases spanning the gap. CDR3 length: 13 residues. Looked up from germline, CDR1 is SGHNT and CDR2 is YYREEE (reference sequence). DNA for the CDR3: TGTGCCAGCAGTGCAGGATCGTACAATGAGCAGTTCTTC. Protein sequence: CASSAGSYNEQFF.

J is TRBJ2-3 and V is TRBV5-8; maybe TRBD2 (6 bases). This CDR3 has 16 residues. Trimming took 4 bases from V and 2 from J, leaving 17 bases between them. Germline V gene lookup returns CDR1 SGHTS and CDR2 YDEGEE. The chain's CDR3 is CASSRALARYTDTQYF. CDR3 nucleotides: TGTGCCAGCAGCAGAGCCCTAGCGCGTTACACAGATACGCAGTATTTT. Combining the CDR3 with reference TRBV5-8 and TRBJ2-3 gives the whole variable domain EAGVTQSPTHLIKTRGQQATLRCSPISGHTSVYWYQQALGLGLQFLLWYDEGEERNRGNFPPRFSGRQFPNYSSELNVNALELEDSALYLCASSRALARYTDTQYFGPGTRLTVL.

This chain links TRBV25-1 with TRBJ1-4, with 7 bases fitting TRBD1. V was clipped by 5 bases and J by 7 bases; unmatched bases: 16. The CDR3 extends over 17 amino acids. Per germline, CDR1 MGHDK and CDR2 SYGVNS. CDR3 sequence (DNA): TGTGCCAGCAGTCAAGACAGACAGGGACGGAGCCCTGAAAAACTGTTTTTT. Its translation: CASSQDRQGRSPEKLFF.

The chain employs TRBV4-3 and TRBJ2-3, with 8 bases lining up with TRBD2. The V gene's germline CDR1 is LGHNA and CDR2 YSLEER. The CDR3 covers 15 residues. With V trimmed by 1 base and J by 3 bases, 3 bases remained unmatched. CDR3 loop: CASSQARGGTDTQYF. For the CDR3, the DNA is TGCGCCAGCAGCCAAGCCCGGGGGGGGACAGATACGCAGTATTTT.

V is TRBV18 and J is TRBJ1-5; 12 bases agree with TRBD1. This CDR3 is built from 18 residues. CDR1 is KGHSH and CDR2 is LQKENI in the germline V gene. V lost 4 bases, J lost 6 bases, and 13 bases stayed unmatched. The CDR3: CASSLTGTGGAEAQPQHF. The CDR3 DNA is TGTGCCAGCTCACTTACCGGGACAGGGGGCGCGGAGGCTCAGCCCCAGCATTTT.